These 14 T cell receptor beta chains share one sample of origin, sequenced in a study of T cell repertoires in cytomegalovirus infection. Using its own MiXCR run on the reads, TCRdb lists one record per CDR3 protein. The repertoire has approximately 750,000 distinct CDR3 sequences, less than 40% of them found once; the top ten carry 2.8%. Sequenced input: PBMCs. The source of these receptors is a human donor in good health (CMV status not recorded). Some clones in this sample may be carry-over from other donors' samples.

V gene TRBV20-1 combines with J gene TRBJ2-1, with D possibly being TRBD2 (6 bases). V dropped 5 bases and J dropped 3 bases, with 11 bases sitting between them. This CDR3 has 13 residues. The V gene's germline CDR1 is DFQATT and CDR2 SNEGSKA (reference sequence). DNA for the CDR3: TGCAGTGCTCCATTAGCGGACTACAATGAGCAGTTCTTC. Protein: CSAPLADYNEQFF.

This sequence joins TRBV28 and TRBJ2-2; D possibly corresponds to TRBD1 (6 bases). The CDR3 consists of 14 residues. Germline CDR1 is MDHEN and CDR2 is SYDVKM. Trimming cost V 7 bases and J 4 bases, with 13 bases left between them. DNA of the CDR3: TGTGCCAGCAATCTTGGGGGCAGCACCGGGGAGCTGTTTTTT. It yields the protein CASNLGGSTGELFF. Drawing the rest from reference TRBV28 and TRBJ2-2, the complete variable domain is DVKVTQSSRYLVKRTGEKVFLECVQDMDHENMFWYRQDPGLGLRLIYFSYDVKMKEKGDIPEGYSVSREKKERFSLILESASTNQTSMYLCASNLGGSTGELFFGEGSRLTVL.

Worth noting for this clonotype: Here the CDR3 omits its conserved ending phenylalanine or tryptophan, so a read error is the likely source. The chain links TRBV7-2 to TRBJ1-2; D is ambiguous. V was clipped by 7 bases and J by 1 base, with 19 bases between them. CDR3 size: 16 residues. Germline values: CDR1 SGHTA, CDR2 FQGNSA. The DNA for the CDR3 is TGTGCCAGCACGTCCCTTCTCGGGTTTCATAACTATGGCTACACCTTA. Protein product: CASTSLLGFHNYGYTL.

As concerns this clonotype: A much larger clone differs by one base, so this may be a read error. Without the conserved terminal phenylalanine or tryptophan, this CDR3 likely stems from a read error. The rearrangement joins TRBV5-1 to TRBJ2-1; 15 nucleotides align to TRBD2. Losses at the gene ends were 4 bases for V and 5 bases for J; bases not matched to a gene: 16. Germline V gene lookup returns CDR1 SGHRS and CDR2 YFSETQ. The CDR3 is 20 residues long. CDR3 region: CASSILGTSGGIIENNEQFL. The DNA of the CDR3 is TGCGCCAGCAGCATATTAGGGACTAGCGGGGGGATCATCGAGAACAATGAGCAGTTCTTA.

In this sample, this clonotype turned up a few times. In DNA form, the CDR3 reads TGTGCCAGCAACCAGGGGGTGGGCTACACCTTC. This encodes CASNQGVGYTF. The chain joins TRBV28 to TRBJ1-2; 7 nucleotides match TRBD1. The CDR3 is made up of 11 amino acids. With 7 bases clipped from V and 8 bases from J, the junction kept 4 bases outside the gene matches. Germline CDR1 is MDHEN and CDR2 is SYDVKM.

The chain uses TRBV28 and TRBJ1-6; D may be TRBD1 (5 bases). Trimming removed 5 bases at V and 4 bases at J, with 12 bases between. The CDR3 length is 15 residues. Germline V gene data show CDR1 as MDHEN and CDR2 as SYDVKM. The CDR3 protein is CASSDGTAYNSPLHF. DNA of the CDR3: TGTGCCAGCAGTGACGGGACTGCTTATAATTCACCCCTCCACTTT.

The rearrangement joins TRBV19 to TRBJ2-1, with 7 nucleotides matching TRBD2. The CDR3 runs to 15 residues. J was trimmed by 7 bases and V by 6 bases; bases with no gene match: 12. Germline CDR1 LNHDA, CDR2 SQIVND (reference sequence). As DNA, the CDR3 is TGTGCCAGTAGAAGAAGCGGGAATCGGAATAATGAGCAGTTCTTC. This codes for CASRRSGNRNNEQFF.

Comments on this clonotype: Just one base apart from a much larger clone, this may be a read error. The CDR3 loop is CASSPTGVAKETQYF. CDR3 DNA: TGTGCCAGCAGCCCGACAGGGGTTGCGAAGGAGACGCAGTATTTT. The chain combines TRBV7-9 with TRBJ2-3, with 8 nucleotides matching TRBD1. The CDR3 covers 15 residues. Germline lookup yields CDR1 SEHNR and CDR2 FQNEAQ (reference sequence). Unmatched junction bases numbered 13, after V lost 5 bases and J lost 9 bases.

Regarding this clonotype: The conserved final phenylalanine or tryptophan is absent from the CDR3, which likely points to a read error. This chain connects TRBV28 to TRBJ1-5; no reliable D call. V lost 5 bases and J lost 1, with 6 bases in between. Germline assignment: CDR1 MDHEN and CDR2 SYDVKM. The CDR3 consists of 13 residues. The CDR3 DNA follows: TGTGCCAGCAGTGGTGACAGCAATCAGCCCCAGCATTTG. It encodes CASSGDSNQPQHL.

Concerning this clonotype: The germline gene is not matched at one end of the junction; a read error may be the cause. The rearrangement uses TRBV7-6 and TRBJ2-5; 7 bases line up with TRBD1. The CDR3 spans 16 residues. The V gene's germline CDR1 is SGHVS and CDR2 FNYEAQ. CDR3 amino acids: CASSLGGTPGGETQYF. In nucleotides, the CDR3 is TGTGCTAGCAGCTTAGGTGGGACCCCAGGGGGAGAGACCCAGTACTTC. Variable domain in full (rest from reference TRBV7-6 and TRBJ2-5): GAGVSQSPRYKVTKRGQDVALRCDPISGHVSLYWYRQALGQGPEFLTYFNYEAQQDKSGLPNDRFSAERPEGSISTLTIQRTEQRDSAMYRCASSLGGTPGGETQYFGPGTRLLVL.

In its sample, this clonotype was seen a few times. The CDR3 loop reads CASWTGEYETQYF. CDR3 bases: TGTGCCAGTTGGACAGGGGAGTACGAGACCCAGTACTTC. V and J are TRBV6-1 and TRBJ2-5, with TRBD1 matching over 9 bases. The CDR3 extends over 13 amino acids. Trimming took 9 bases from V and 5 from J; bases not matched to a gene: 7. Germline CDR1 MNHNS, CDR2 SASEGT.

Of note for this clonotype: Sequence at one end of the junction differs from germline and may be a read error. V is TRBV2 and J is TRBJ1-1; D is possibly TRBD1 (6 bases). Germline V gene sequence: CDR1 SNHLY, CDR2 FYNNEI. The CDR3 is 18 amino acids. The CDR3 coding sequence is TGTGCCAGCAGTGGAGGCGGGACACGGCATCACCTGAACACTCAAGCTTTCTTT. Translation gives CASSGGGTRHHLNTQAFF.

The V call is TRBV19, the J call TRBJ2-7, with 7 bases fitting TRBD1. Germline trimming cut 3 bases from V and 5 bases from J; bases unmatched to any gene: 4. Germline values: CDR1 LNHDA, CDR2 SQIVND (reference sequence). The CDR3 is made up of 13 amino acids. CDR3 region: CASSIRTGDEQYF. Written as DNA, the CDR3 is TGTGCCAGTAGTATTCGGACAGGCGACGAGCAGTACTTC.

Points on this clonotype: The germline gene is not matched at one end of the junction; a read error may be the cause. This chain joins TRBV19 and TRBJ1-5, with D possibly being TRBD1 (6 bases). Germline-derived CDR1 and CDR2 are LNHDA and SQIVND (reference sequence). The CDR3 has 12 residues. The CDR3 loop reads CAGGGGNHPQHF. For the CDR3, the DNA is TGTGCCGGGGGCGGAGGTAATCATCCCCAGCATTTT.